This TCR beta chain is drawn from a study of T cells expressing NK-cell markers. Using the 5' RACE reads, TCRdb records one entry per CDR3 protein without DNA. This sample's table reports roughly 390,000 distinct CDR3 sequences. Germline V gene sequence: CDR1 SEHNR, CDR2 FQNEAQ (reference sequence). The CDR3 is 16 amino acids. This sequence joins TRBV7-9 and TRBJ2-4; TCRdb selects TRBD2, and the lack of DNA leaves this call unchecked. The clonotype comes from a man aged 18-69 years in good health. Sequencing was performed on blood T cells: a sorted CD56 or NKG2C T cell subset, CD4+ or CD8+ T cells, or bulk PBMC T cells (not recorded which). CDR3 sequence reads: CASSPGLTLAKNIQYF.